This T cell receptor beta chain was identified during a study of PD-1 and CTLA-4 blockade in melanoma. Trimming removed 0 bases at V and 6 bases at J, with 9 bases between. Germline V gene lookup returns CDR1 LGHDT and CDR2 YNNKEL (reference sequence). This CDR3 contains 13 residues. The repertoire was sequenced with immunoSEQ multiplex PCR; TCRdb's copy has only in-frame clones and lacks some. This table holds 25,000 to 35,000 clones, about 89% found once. In this sample, this clone turned up once. The chain carries TRBV3-1 (or the pseudogene TRBV3-2) and TRBJ2-7; D remains ambiguous. The specimen comprised CD8+ T cells from peripheral blood, sampled before anti-PD-1 treatment. This receptor was identified in a human donor with melanoma. The CDR3 sequence: CASSQDLSFEQYF. DNA of the CDR3: TGTGCCAGCAGCCAAGATCTAAGCTTCGAGCAGTACTTC.